The rows below give T cell receptor beta chains drawn from one sample of a study of T cell repertoires in cytomegalovirus infection. TCRdb re-derived calls from the reads in MiXCR, one entry per CDR3 protein. The repertoire consists of 250,000 to 300,000 distinct CDR3 sequences, with about 20% occurring once and the leading ten covering approximately 19%. These TCRs' antigens remain unknown. The material sequenced was cultured PBMCs, taken from culture after CMV antigen stimulation. The receptors shown here come from a human donor in good health (CMV status not recorded). Some clones in this sample may be carry-over from other donors' samples. Both conserved end residues are part of each CDR3. A D gene is named only where the DNA matches it firmly. The size entry is marked missing in some rows and otherwise reads once, few, many or a size class.

v_gene	d_gene	j_gene	abundance	CDR3aa	CDR3nt
TRBV6-1	.	TRBJ1-6	many	CASRAGLGSPLHF	TGTGCCAGCAGAGCAGGGTTGGGGTCACCCCTCCACTTT
TRBV19	TRBD1	TRBJ1-5	.	CASSFAPGQGGFQPQHF	TGTGCCAGTAGTTTTGCCCCGGGACAGGGGGGGTTTCAGCCCCAGCATTTT
TRBV7-2	.	TRBJ1-2	many	CASSFDRPYGYTF	TGTGCCAGCAGCTTCGACAGACCTTATGGCTACACCTTC
TRBV6-2/TRBV6-3	.	TRBJ1-1	.	CASSLQGKNTEAFF	TGTGCCAGCAGTCTACAGGGAAAGAACACTGAAGCTTTCTTT
TRBV28	TRBD2	TRBJ2-7	few	CASSSRLAGVYEQYF	TGTGCCAGCAGTTCGAGGCTAGCGGGGGTCTACGAGCAGTACTTC
TRBV20-1	.	TRBJ2-3	.	CSATWTAADTQYF	TGCAGTGCTACGTGGACTGCCGCAGATACGCAGTATTTT
TRBV4-2	.	TRBJ2-7	.	CASSQFDSFGEQYF	TGTGCCAGCAGCCAATTCGACAGTTTCGGCGAGCAGTACTTC
TRBV6-1	.	TRBJ2-4	many	CASSEIFGPTNIQYF	TGTGCCAGCAGTGAAATCTTCGGTCCAACCAACATTCAGTACTTC
TRBV9	TRBD2	TRBJ2-1	few	CASSVTGLAGGHNEQFF	TGTGCCAGCAGCGTCACGGGACTAGCGGGAGGTCACAATGAGCAGTTCTTC
TRBV5-1	.	TRBJ2-1	.	CASSLRDGYNEQFF	TGCGCCAGCAGCCTACGGGACGGCTACAATGAGCAGTTCTTC
TRBV20-1	TRBD1	TRBJ2-3	few	CSARGGTGGTDTQYF	TGCAGTGCTAGAGGTGGGACAGGGGGGACAGATACGCAGTATTTT
TRBV7-2	TRBD2	TRBJ2-7	few	CASSPSGGGGEQYF	TGTGCCAGCAGCCCTAGCGGGGGGGGGGGGGAGCAGTACTTC
TRBV12-3/TRBV12-4	TRBD2	TRBJ2-2	.	CASSFLSGTSGELFF	TGTGCCAGCAGTTTCCTTAGCGGGACGTCCGGGGAGCTGTTTTTT
TRBV7-2	.	TRBJ1-1	many	CASSSGGATNTEAFF	TGTGCCAGCAGCTCGGGGGGGGCTACAAACACTGAAGCTTTCTTT
TRBV29-1	.	TRBJ1-1	many	CSVCPDGNTEAFF	TGCAGCGTTTGCCCAGACGGTAACACTGAAGCTTTCTTT
TRBV7-2	TRBD2	TRBJ2-7	many	CASGPGLAAYEQYF	TGTGCCAGCGGGCCGGGACTAGCGGCCTACGAGCAGTACTTC
TRBV2	.	TRBJ2-3	.	CASSEFTDTQYF	TGTGCCAGCAGTGAATTCACAGATACGCAGTATTTT
TRBV19	TRBD2	TRBJ2-1	.	CASRGGRGVYNEQFF	TGTGCCAGTAGAGGCGGGAGAGGGGTCTACAATGAGCAGTTCTTC
TRBV10-3	TRBD1	TRBJ1-2	many	CAISGDSYGYTF	TGTGCCATCAGTGGGGACAGTTATGGCTACACCTTC
TRBV7-9	.	TRBJ2-2	.	CASRSARVLGGELFF	TGTGCCAGCAGGTCGGCGAGGGTACTCGGCGGGGAGCTGTTTTTT
TRBV20-1	TRBD1	TRBJ1-1	.	CSAIRTGEAFF	TGCAGTGCTATTCGGACAGGGGAAGCTTTCTTT
TRBV12-3/TRBV12-4	.	TRBJ2-3	few	CASSLVSTREADTQYF	TGTGCCAGCAGTTTAGTTTCCACCCGGGAAGCAGATACGCAGTATTTT
TRBV5-1	.	TRBJ2-7	.	CASRDSTVSYEQYF	TGCGCCAGCAGGGATTCGACAGTCTCCTACGAGCAGTACTTC
TRBV27	TRBD2	TRBJ2-2	.	CASSSGLAGLGTGELFF	TGTGCCAGCAGTTCTGGACTAGCGGGACTGGGGACCGGGGAGCTGTTTTTT
TRBV6-2/TRBV6-3	.	TRBJ2-1	many	CASNHAYNEQFF	TGTGCCAGCAACCATGCTTACAATGAGCAGTTCTTC
TRBV6-5	TRBD2	TRBJ2-2	many	CASSYSTSGSTGELFF	TGTGCCAGCAGTTACTCGACTAGCGGGAGCACCGGGGAGCTGTTTTTT
TRBV12-3/TRBV12-4	.	TRBJ1-1	.	CASNILGEAFF	TGTGCCAGCAACATATTGGGGGAAGCTTTCTTT
TRBV12-3/TRBV12-4	.	TRBJ2-7	.	CASSQTDGPYEQYF	TGTGCCAGCAGCCAGACGGATGGCCCCTACGAGCAGTACTTC
TRBV24-1	.	TRBJ1-1	few	CATSDPGRGEAFF	TGTGCCACCAGTGACCCAGGGAGGGGCGAAGCTTTCTTT
TRBV12-3/TRBV12-4	.	TRBJ1-6	.	CASSPGINSPLHF	TGTGCCAGCAGCCCCGGTATTAATTCACCCCTCCACTTT
TRBV6-1	TRBD1	TRBJ1-1	few	CASSVQGEGTEAFF	TGTGCCAGCAGTGTACAGGGGGAGGGCACTGAAGCTTTCTTT
TRBV28	.	TRBJ2-7	.	CASGSRGGGEQYF	TGTGCCAGCGGATCTCGAGGGGGGGGCGAGCAGTACTTC
TRBV25-1	.	TRBJ1-4	.	CASPNDATNEKLFF	TGTGCCAGTCCCAACGACGCAACTAATGAAAAACTGTTTTTT
TRBV7-2	.	TRBJ1-2	.	CASSLAPLGHGYTF	TGTGCCAGCAGCTTAGCGCCTCTGGGACATGGCTACACCTTC
TRBV6-5	.	TRBJ1-1	.	CASSPARGPLNTEAFF	TGTGCCAGCAGTCCGGCAAGGGGCCCTTTGAACACTGAAGCTTTCTTT
TRBV7-7	TRBD1	TRBJ2-3	many	CASSLGTGSTDTQYF	TGTGCTAGCAGCCTTGGGACAGGGAGCACAGATACGCAGTATTTT
TRBV7-9	.	TRBJ1-3	.	CASSLRASSGNTIYF	TGTGCCAGCAGCTTACGGGCCAGCTCTGGAAACACCATATATTTT
TRBV7-9	TRBD1	TRBJ1-5	.	CASSSGTGDNQPQHF	TGTGCCAGCAGCTCCGGGACAGGAGATAATCAGCCCCAGCATTTT
TRBV28	TRBD2	TRBJ2-4	many	CASSPRTSPAKNIQYF	TGTGCCAGCAGTCCTCGGACTAGCCCGGCCAAAAACATTCAGTACTTC
TRBV4-1	TRBD1	TRBJ1-2	.	CASSQAETGKYGYTF	TGCGCCAGCAGCCAAGCCGAGACAGGGAAGTATGGCTACACCTTC
TRBV11-3	TRBD2	TRBJ2-5	.	CASSPAGGTQETQYF	TGTGCCAGCAGTCCCGCGGGGGGAACCCAAGAGACCCAGTACTTC
TRBV27	TRBD2	TRBJ2-7	.	CASRSEREGLSEQYF	TGTGCCAGCAGGTCGGAGCGGGAGGGCCTCTCCGAGCAGTACTTC
TRBV9	TRBD2	TRBJ2-1	.	CASSGEPTSGANEQFF	TGTGCCAGCAGCGGGGAGCCGACTAGCGGAGCCAATGAGCAGTTCTTC
TRBV19	TRBD2	TRBJ2-3	few	CASASGNTDTQYF	TGTGCCAGTGCTAGCGGGAACACAGATACGCAGTATTTT
TRBV12-3/TRBV12-4	.	TRBJ1-4	.	CASRQSGVNEKLFF	TGTGCCAGCAGACAGTCGGGGGTCAATGAAAAACTGTTTTTT
TRBV28	.	TRBJ2-2	.	CASRGASGGTGELFF	TGTGCCAGCAGAGGAGCGAGTGGTGGCACCGGGGAGCTGTTTTTT
TRBV20-1	.	TRBJ1-6	few	CSVGFGSSYNSPLHF	TGCAGTGTCGGATTTGGGAGCTCCTATAATTCACCCCTCCACTTT
TRBV6-1	.	TRBJ2-1	.	CASSEGLVRNEQFF	TGTGCCAGCAGTGAAGGACTAGTAAGGAATGAGCAGTTCTTC
TRBV6-2/TRBV6-3	TRBD2	TRBJ2-5	many	CASSTLAEETQYF	TGTGCCAGCAGTACACTAGCGGAAGAGACCCAGTACTTC
TRBV6-2/TRBV6-3	TRBD2	TRBJ2-1	many	CASSYSPLAGVGNEQFF	TGTGCCAGCAGTTACTCACCTCTAGCGGGAGTTGGCAATGAGCAGTTCTTC
TRBV5-1	.	TRBJ1-2	few	CASSASTGSDGYTF	TGCGCCAGCAGCGCCTCAACAGGGAGCGATGGCTACACCTTC
TRBV7-2	TRBD2	TRBJ2-2	many	CASSLNPTSVSPGELFF	TGTGCCAGCAGCTTAAATCCAACTAGCGTGTCTCCCGGGGAGCTGTTTTTT
TRBV7-9	.	TRBJ2-1	few	CASSALPRNEQFF	TGTGCCAGCAGCGCACTTCCAAGGAATGAGCAGTTCTTC